These 16 T cell receptor beta chains came from one sample sequenced in a study of vaccination effects on CD4 cells after COVID-19. These TCRs' antigens remain unknown. Antigen-specific CD4+ T cells were expanded (with viral peptide pools) by the ViraFEST assay ahead of sequencing. Following an approximately ten-day culture, CD4+ T cells were purified. Participants got two doses of BNT162b2 or mRNA-1273 vaccine. Using immunoSEQ multiplex PCR, the repertoire was profiled, and TCRdb retains in-frame clones only, with some absent. The repertoire includes 65,000 to 75,000 clones, roughly 81% of them detected once, and approximately 1.5% sits in the top ten. This specimen consisted of CD4+ T cells from PBMCs cultured with HCoV-229E spike peptides, obtained after COVID-19 vaccination. These receptors were obtained from a human donor who received a COVID-19 vaccine.

There are a few counts of this clone. The gene calls are TRBV19 and TRBJ2-3; D ambiguous. CDR1 and CDR2 (germline): LNHDA, SQIVND (reference sequence). The CDR3 extends over 13 amino acids. The ends were cut back, 3 bases at V and 4 bases at J, with 8 bases in the middle. CDR3 protein: CASSIGFPDTQYF. As DNA, the CDR3 is TGTGCCAGTAGTATCGGTTTCCCAGATACGCAGTATTTT.

This rearrangement joins TRBV19 to TRBJ1-5, with D perhaps matching TRBD1 (5 bases). The CDR3 is 13 amino acids. The V end was cut by 3 bases, the J end by 6 bases, with 9 bases between. Germline assignment: CDR1 LNHDA and CDR2 SQIVND (reference sequence). CDR3 sequence reads: CASSIGGFQPQHF. The CDR3 DNA reads as TGTGCCAGTAGTATTGGGGGTTTTCAGCCCCAGCATTTT.

This chain joins TRBV5-1 and TRBJ2-3; D is perhaps TRBD2 (5 bases). This CDR3 comprises 15 residues. Germline-derived CDR1 and CDR2 are SGHRS and YFSETQ. The V and J ends lost 2 bases and 2 bases respectively, with 12 bases between them. CDR3 protein: CASSLEGADTDTQYF. CDR3 nucleotide sequence: TGCGCCAGCAGCTTAGAGGGCGCGGACACAGATACGCAGTATTTT.

The chain carries TRBV5-5 and TRBJ1-6, with D tentatively TRBD1 (6 bases). Germline CDR1 SGHKS, CDR2 YYEKEE (reference sequence). V was cut by 1 base and J by 5 bases, with 10 bases left in between. The CDR3 consists of 15 residues. The CDR3 is CASSLQGSNNSPLHF. CDR3 in DNA: TGTGCCAGCAGCTTGCAGGGGAGTAATAATTCACCCCTCCACTTT.

V usage is TRBV6-5 and J usage is TRBJ1-2, with 11 bases identical to TRBD1. CDR1 MNHEY and CDR2 SVGAGI come from the germline V gene. CDR3 length equals 15 residues. Unmatched junction bases numbered 8, after V lost 7 bases and J lost 4 bases. The CDR3 bases are TGTGCCAGCATAGTGGGGACAGGGGGAGGCTATGGCTACACCTTC. Amino acid sequence: CASIVGTGGGYGYTF.

The chain's CDR3 is CASTTGTGTLGYTF. CDR3 sequence (DNA): TGCGCCAGCACTACCGGGACAGGAACGTTGGGCTACACCTTC. This chain joins TRBV5-1 and TRBJ1-2; 8 bases fit TRBD1. J lost 8 bases, V lost 6 bases, and 12 bases had no gene match. This CDR3 has 14 amino acids. The germline CDR1 and CDR2 sequences are SGHRS and YFSETQ.

This chain joins TRBV27 and TRBJ1-2, with unresolved D. There are 15 residues in the CDR3. Trimming left V 1 base short and J 0 bases short, with 9 bases between. Germline V gene data show CDR1 as MNHEY and CDR2 as SMNVEV (reference sequence). CDR3 residues: CASSLLGPTNYGYTF. CDR3 in DNA: TGTGCCAGCAGTTTATTGGGCCCCACTAACTATGGCTACACCTTC.

The rearrangement uses TRBV5-1 and TRBJ1-4; 10 bases fit TRBD1. V dropped 3 bases and J dropped 0; count of bases not matched to a gene: 8. There are 18 residues in the CDR3. Germline values: CDR1 SGHRS, CDR2 YFSETQ. CDR3 amino acids: CASSSKTGGRATNEKLFF. CDR3 coding DNA: TGCGCCAGCAGCTCCAAGACAGGGGGCAGGGCAACTAATGAAAAACTGTTTTTT.

The rearrangement uses TRBV27 and TRBJ2-6; 10 nucleotides agree with TRBD1. The CDR3 extends over 18 amino acids. V lost 6 bases and J lost 1; bases outside the gene matches: 9. Germline lookup yields CDR1 MNHEY and CDR2 SMNVEV (reference sequence). The CDR3 region has the DNA TGTGCCAGCAGCTCAAGGACAGGGGGAGTTTCTGGGGCCAACGTCCTGACTTTC. Translation: CASSSRTGGVSGANVLTF.

Sample share makes this clone large. The chain joins TRBV6-5 to TRBJ1-2; tentatively, D is TRBD1 (5 bases). The V and J ends lost 4 bases and 7 bases respectively, with 13 bases between them. The CDR3 length is 13 residues. The germline gives CDR1 MNHEY, CDR2 SVGAGI. CDR3 sequence reads: CASSLLTGVGYTF. CDR3 in DNA: TGTGCCAGCAGTTTACTAACGGGGGTTGGCTACACCTTC.

Here the CDR3 reads CATGMGGGREQYV. The CDR3, as DNA: TGTGCCACCGGAATGGGGGGGGGCCGCGAGCAGTACGTC. The rearrangement joins TRBV24-1 to TRBJ2-7; a possible D gene is TRBD2 (7 bases). The V gene's germline CDR1 is KGHDR and CDR2 SFDVKD. V dropped 9 bases and J dropped 6 bases, with 17 bases sitting between them. The CDR3 runs to 13 residues.

The V and J genes are TRBV2 and TRBJ1-4; D possibly corresponds to TRBD1 (6 bases). The germline gives CDR1 SNHLY, CDR2 FYNNEI. V lost 10 bases, J lost 6 bases, and 18 bases lay in between. The CDR3 is made up of 14 amino acids. The chain's CDR3 is CATRPDSSYEKLFF. CDR3 bases: TGTGCCACACGCCCGGACAGCTCATATGAAAAACTGTTTTTT.

This clone was observed a few times. The V gene is TRBV3-1 (or the pseudogene TRBV3-2), the J gene TRBJ2-7, with TRBD2 as a possible D gene (7 bases). From germline, CDR1 is LGHDT and CDR2 YNNKEL (reference sequence). The CDR3 consists of 19 residues. The germline V and J ends were trimmed by 0 bases and 7 bases, with 28 bases remaining between them. This chain's CDR3 is CASSQEPRTRGGPSREQYV. The CDR3 nucleotides are TGTGCCAGCAGCCAAGAACCCCGAACCCGCGGGGGCCCTTCGCGGGAGCAGTACGTC.

Note on this clone: A read error may produce the germline difference seen at one junction end. The J gene is TRBJ1-4, the V gene TRBV18, with D perhaps TRBD1 (5 bases). The CDR3 has 18 amino acids. Germline CDR1 and CDR2: KGHSH and LQKENI. The CDR3: CASSAPGPVTKRYEKLFF. The CDR3 DNA follows: TGTGCCAGCTCAGCACCGGGACCCGTCACGAAAAGATATGAAAAACTGTTTTTT.

This clone occurred a few times. The chain couples TRBV7-8 to TRBJ1-4; maybe TRBD1 (5 bases). Germline V gene sequence: CDR1 SGHVS, CDR2 FQNEAQ. The V and J ends lost 5 bases and 7 bases respectively, with 26 bases between them. This CDR3 has 18 amino acids. Written as DNA, the CDR3 is TGTGCCAGCAGCCTAAAAATAAGGACCCTCGGCGGGGGTGAAAAACTGTTTTTT. Protein product: CASSLKIRTLGGGEKLFF.

This chain connects TRBV11-2 to TRBJ1-4; D perhaps matches TRBD1 (5 bases). The CDR3 length is 14 residues. The V end lost 5 bases, the J end lost 9 bases, and 16 bases lay between the germline ends. The germline V gene has CDR1 SGHAT and CDR2 FQNNGV. This chain's CDR3 is CASSQYARDQKLFF. The CDR3 DNA reads TGTGCCAGCAGCCAATACGCCCGGGACCAAAAACTGTTTTTT.